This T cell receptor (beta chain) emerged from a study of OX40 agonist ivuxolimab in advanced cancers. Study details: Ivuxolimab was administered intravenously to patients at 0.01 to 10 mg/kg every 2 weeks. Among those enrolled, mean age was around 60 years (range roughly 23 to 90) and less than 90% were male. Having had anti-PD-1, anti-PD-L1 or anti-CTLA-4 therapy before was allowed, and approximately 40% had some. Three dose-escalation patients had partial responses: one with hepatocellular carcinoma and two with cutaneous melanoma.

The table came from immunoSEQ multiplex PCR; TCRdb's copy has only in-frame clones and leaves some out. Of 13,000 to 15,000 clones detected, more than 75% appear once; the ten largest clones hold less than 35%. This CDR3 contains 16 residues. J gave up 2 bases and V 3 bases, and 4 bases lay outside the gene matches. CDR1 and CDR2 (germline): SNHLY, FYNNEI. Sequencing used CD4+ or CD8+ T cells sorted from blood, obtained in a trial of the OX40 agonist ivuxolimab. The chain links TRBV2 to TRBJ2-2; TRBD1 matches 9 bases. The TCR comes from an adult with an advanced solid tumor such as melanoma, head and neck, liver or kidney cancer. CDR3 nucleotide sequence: TGTGCCAGCAGTGACCTGACAGGGGGTAACACCGGGGAGCTGTTTTTT. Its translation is CASSDLTGGNTGELFF.